What follows are 5 T cell receptor beta chains derived from one specimen sequenced in a study of read filtering for tumor transcriptome and immune sequencing. Molecular barcoded adaptors covering alpha/delta and beta/gamma chains were used on 400 to 450 ng RNA. TCRdb redid the calling of the reads with MiXCR, one entry per CDR3 protein. The sample has about 90,000 distinct CDR3 sequences; approximately 13% are singletons. Specimen: a population of CD138-negative cells sorted from bone marrow. These receptors were collected from a donor at least 40 years old with multiple myeloma.

This clonotype was recorded many times. The chain recombines TRBV28 with TRBJ2-1, with TRBD1 matching 10 bases. The CDR3 has 15 amino acids. Germline V CDR1 and CDR2: MDHEN, SYDVKM. Trimming took 5 bases from V and 7 from J; bases not matched to a gene: 8. The CDR3 here is CASSRPTGGGNEQFF. The CDR3 DNA reads TGTGCCAGCAGTCGCCCGACAGGGGGCGGAAATGAGCAGTTCTTC.

In its sample, this clonotype was seen a few times. Given a much more abundant clone one base away, this may be a read error. V gene TRBV7-8 combines with J gene TRBJ2-5; a possible D gene is TRBD2 (6 bases). This CDR3 has 15 residues. Germline lookup yields CDR1 SGHVS and CDR2 FQNEAQ. V was pared by 2 bases and J by 4 bases, with 14 bases between. CDR3 nucleotides: TGTGCCAGCAGCTTAACTGGCGGGATCAGAGAGACCCAGTACTTC. It is translated as CASSLTGGIRETQYF.

This clonotype has ten or more counts. DNA of the CDR3: TGCAGTGCTAGAGGGACAGGGGGCTTTCAGCCCCAGCATTTT. Its protein is CSARGTGGFQPQHF. This chain links TRBV20-1 with TRBJ1-5; 11 nucleotides agree with TRBD1. The germline gives CDR1 DFQATT, CDR2 SNEGSKA (reference sequence). The length of the CDR3 is 14 residues. The V gene end was trimmed by 1 base and the J gene end by 6 bases; junction bases not matched to a gene: 2.

At least ten counts were recorded for this clonotype. The chain carries TRBV11-2 and TRBJ2-1; 7 positions agree with TRBD2. CDR3 size: 15 residues. The V and J ends lost 4 bases and 6 bases, in that order; junction bases with no gene match: 9. Per germline, CDR1 SGHAT and CDR2 FQNNGV. The CDR3 sequence is CASSWGSGGFNEQFF. The CDR3 bases are TGTGCCAGCAGCTGGGGTTCGGGAGGTTTCAATGAGCAGTTCTTC.

This clonotype has ten or more counts. This sequence joins TRBV20-1 and TRBJ1-4; D gene unclear. CDR3 size: 13 residues. The V end lost 4 bases, the J end lost 0 bases, and 6 bases lay between the germline ends. Germline V CDR1 and CDR2: DFQATT, SNEGSKA (reference sequence). In DNA form, the CDR3 reads TGCAGTGCTACGGGCTCAACTAATGAAAAACTGTTTTTT. As protein: CSATGSTNEKLFF.